This TCR beta chain is drawn from a study of PD-1 blockade in classical Hodgkin lymphoma. Study in general: Patients had nivolumab dosed at 3 mg/kg, delivered intravenously every 2 weeks. General study findings and limits: Baseline TCR diversity was reportedly lower in newly diagnosed patients than in healthy donors. It was reported as lower still in relapsed/refractory patients. CD8+ TCR diversity did not rise significantly by C4D1, unlike CD4+. Nivolumab initiated under 1 year post-ASCT led to patient exclusion.

The assay was immunoSEQ multiplex PCR, and TCRdb's table has in-frame clones only and misses some. The sample records almost 5,000 clones, about 65% being singletons. V dropped 0 bases and J dropped 0 bases, with 13 bases sitting between them. The CDR3 is 17 amino acids. CDR1 is SGHTS, CDR2 YDEGEE, per germline. A word on this clone: Its antigen is unidentified.

Indicated time point: cycle 4 day 1 (C4D1), after around six weeks of nivolumab. Each and every patient relapsed after autologous stem cell transplantation, and patients got differing brentuximab vedotin exposure. It was by magnetic negative selection that CD8+ T cells were isolated from thawed PBMCs. The clonotype originates from a human donor with classical Hodgkin lymphoma. The sequencing used CD8+ T cells from blood, collected before the fourth cycle of nivolumab. The chain links TRBV5-8 to TRBJ2-1, with a tentative D call TRBD1 (6 bases). The CDR3 here is CASSLGGGRSSYNEQFF. The CDR3 DNA is TGTGCCAGCAGCTTGGGAGGGGGACGAAGCTCCTACAATGAGCAGTTCTTC.